These T cell receptor beta chains were read from a single sample in a study of control samples from healthy donors and cancer patients. Profiling relied on immunoSEQ multiplex PCR, and the TCRdb table lists in-frame clones only, not all of them. The sample has 90,000 to 150,000 clones, around nine tenths seen once; the top ten hold 9% to 14%. The sequenced sample was blood. These receptors were obtained from a young man in good health. CDR3s include the opening cysteine and the closing phenylalanine or tryptophan. Fields, in order: CDR3 protein, CDR3 DNA, D gene, J gene, V gene, clone size. D genes are given only for firm matches. Size values are once, few and many counts, or a class for expanded clones, and some rows have none.

cdr3_aa: CASSLAPQSNSPLHF; cdr3_nt: TGCGCCAGCAGCTTGGCCCCCCAGTCAAATTCACCCCTCCACTTT; d_call: NA; j_call: TRBJ1-6; v_call: TRBV5-1; clone_size: NA
cdr3_aa: CASSISGIGARQPQHF; cdr3_nt: TGTGCCAGTAGTATATCGGGGATAGGGGCTCGACAGCCCCAGCATTTT; d_call: NA; j_call: TRBJ1-5; v_call: TRBV19; clone_size: NA
cdr3_aa: CASSLVSLQGSEAFF; cdr3_nt: TGTGCCAGCAGCCTGGTTTCCCTACAGGGCTCTGAAGCTTTCTTT; d_call: NA; j_call: TRBJ1-1; v_call: TRBV7-9; clone_size: NA
cdr3_aa: CASRPGGNEKLFF; cdr3_nt: TGTGCCAGCAGGCCGGGAGGGAATGAAAAACTGTTTTTT; d_call: NA; j_call: TRBJ1-4; v_call: TRBV6-6; clone_size: NA
cdr3_aa: CASSLGDTEAFF; cdr3_nt: TGTGCCAGCAGCCTGGGGGACACTGAAGCTTTCTTT; d_call: NA; j_call: TRBJ1-1; v_call: TRBV3-1/TRBV3-2; clone_size: NA
cdr3_aa: CASSFSRAGGEKLFF; cdr3_nt: TGTGCCAGCAGCTTCTCGAGGGCAGGAGGGGAAAAACTGTTTTTT; d_call: NA; j_call: TRBJ1-4; v_call: TRBV3-1/TRBV3-2; clone_size: NA
cdr3_aa: CASSPGGNYGYTF; cdr3_nt: TGTGCCAGCAGTCCGGGCGGGAACTATGGCTACACCTTC; d_call: NA; j_call: TRBJ1-2; v_call: TRBV28; clone_size: NA
cdr3_aa: CASSLGVIRSSYEQYF; cdr3_nt: TGTGCCAGCAGCTTAGGGGTTATAAGGAGCTCCTACGAGCAGTACTTC; d_call: NA; j_call: TRBJ2-7; v_call: TRBV11-3; clone_size: NA
cdr3_aa: CAWSVERSGNTIYF; cdr3_nt: TGTGCCTGGAGTGTAGAACGGTCTGGAAACACCATATATTTT; d_call: NA; j_call: TRBJ1-3; v_call: TRBV30; clone_size: NA
cdr3_aa: CASSQERPGYNEQFF; cdr3_nt: TGTGCCAGCAGCCAAGAACGCCCAGGGTACAATGAGCAGTTCTTC; d_call: NA; j_call: TRBJ2-1; v_call: TRBV3-1/TRBV3-2; clone_size: NA
cdr3_aa: CASSLMAGQNSPLHF; cdr3_nt: TGTGCCAGCAGCTTGATGGCAGGACAAAATTCACCCCTCCACTTT; d_call: NA; j_call: TRBJ1-6; v_call: TRBV5-4; clone_size: NA
cdr3_aa: CASSAGGTDSPLHF; cdr3_nt: TGTGCCAGCTCGGCGGGTGGGACAGATTCACCCCTCCACTTT; d_call: TRBD1; j_call: TRBJ1-6; v_call: TRBV25-1; clone_size: once
cdr3_aa: CASSPGLAGGLPYNEQFF; cdr3_nt: TGCGCCAGCAGCCCGGGACTAGCGGGGGGCCTACCTTACAATGAGCAGTTCTTC; d_call: TRBD2; j_call: TRBJ2-1; v_call: TRBV5-1; clone_size: NA
cdr3_aa: CASSLGPPTGLGQETQYF; cdr3_nt: TGTGCCAGCAGCTTAGGTCCCCCGACAGGGTTAGGGCAAGAGACCCAGTACTTC; d_call: TRBD1; j_call: TRBJ2-5; v_call: TRBV7-2; clone_size: NA
cdr3_aa: CASKVSGNSYEQYF; cdr3_nt: TGTGCCAGCAAGGTATCCGGGAACTCCTACGAGCAGTACTTC; d_call: NA; j_call: TRBJ2-7; v_call: TRBV2; clone_size: NA
cdr3_aa: CASSFSGPTEAFF; cdr3_nt: TGTGCCAGCAGCTTTTCGGGGCCCACTGAAGCTTTCTTT; d_call: NA; j_call: TRBJ1-1; v_call: TRBV7-2; clone_size: once
cdr3_aa: CASSEAGGQETEAFF; cdr3_nt: TGTGCCAGCAGTGAAGCTGGGGGGCAAGAGACTGAAGCTTTCTTT; d_call: NA; j_call: TRBJ1-1; v_call: TRBV6-1; clone_size: NA
cdr3_aa: CASSAQGTDTQYF; cdr3_nt: TGTGCCAGCAGCGCGCAGGGAACAGATACGCAGTATTTT; d_call: NA; j_call: TRBJ2-3; v_call: TRBV7-3; clone_size: NA
cdr3_aa: CASSQLTGGTEAFF; cdr3_nt: TGTGCCAGCAGCCAATTGACAGGGGGAACTGAAGCTTTCTTT; d_call: TRBD1; j_call: TRBJ1-1; v_call: TRBV14; clone_size: NA
cdr3_aa: CASSPDRNQPQHF; cdr3_nt: TGTGCCAGCAGCCCAGACCGCAATCAGCCCCAGCATTTT; d_call: NA; j_call: TRBJ1-5; v_call: TRBV7-3; clone_size: once
cdr3_aa: CASSQEGGKTDTEAFF; cdr3_nt: TGCGCCAGCAGCCAAGAAGGAGGGAAGACCGACACTGAAGCTTTCTTT; d_call: NA; j_call: TRBJ1-1; v_call: TRBV4-1; clone_size: NA
cdr3_aa: CASSEARWLYNEQFF; cdr3_nt: TGTGCCAGCAGTGAAGCGCGTTGGCTTTACAATGAGCAGTTCTTC; d_call: NA; j_call: TRBJ2-1; v_call: TRBV6-1; clone_size: NA
cdr3_aa: CASSPIPASSSGNTIYF; cdr3_nt: TGTGCCAGCTCACCGATTCCAGCTTCTAGCTCTGGAAACACCATATATTTT; d_call: NA; j_call: TRBJ1-3; v_call: TRBV18; clone_size: few
cdr3_aa: CASSARGNTEAFF; cdr3_nt: TGTGCCAGCAGCGCTCGGGGGAACACTGAAGCTTTCTTT; d_call: NA; j_call: TRBJ1-1; v_call: TRBV9; clone_size: NA
cdr3_aa: CASSSRTPSNYGYTF; cdr3_nt: TGTGCCAGCAGTTCGCGGACACCGTCTAACTATGGCTACACCTTC; d_call: NA; j_call: TRBJ1-2; v_call: TRBV27; clone_size: NA
cdr3_aa: CASSPSGGGVPGELFF; cdr3_nt: TGTGCCAGCAGCCCGAGTGGCGGGGGGGTCCCCGGGGAGCTGTTTTTT; d_call: TRBD2; j_call: TRBJ2-2; v_call: TRBV7-3; clone_size: once
cdr3_aa: CASSESGSPNTEAFF; cdr3_nt: TGTGCCAGCAGTGAATCAGGCAGCCCGAACACTGAAGCTTTCTTT; d_call: NA; j_call: TRBJ1-1; v_call: TRBV25-1; clone_size: NA
cdr3_aa: CASSPRPGQGEETQYF; cdr3_nt: TGTGCCAGCAGCCCAAGACCGGGACAGGGAGAAGAGACCCAGTACTTC; d_call: TRBD1; j_call: TRBJ2-5; v_call: TRBV7-6; clone_size: NA
cdr3_aa: CASSLGQGATYEQYF; cdr3_nt: TGTGCCAGCAGCTTAGGACAGGGGGCGACCTACGAGCAGTACTTC; d_call: TRBD1; j_call: TRBJ2-7; v_call: TRBV11-3; clone_size: NA
cdr3_aa: CASSFRGEHQPQHF; cdr3_nt: TGTGCCAGCAGTTTCAGGGGGGAACATCAGCCCCAGCATTTT; d_call: TRBD1; j_call: TRBJ1-5; v_call: TRBV28; clone_size: NA
cdr3_aa: CASSDGSAQPQHF; cdr3_nt: TGCGCCAGCAGTGACGGTAGTGCGCAGCCCCAGCATTTT; d_call: NA; j_call: TRBJ1-5; v_call: TRBV10-1; clone_size: NA
cdr3_aa: CATSDSSANEQFF; cdr3_nt: TGTGCCACCAGTGATTCTAGTGCGAATGAGCAGTTCTTC; d_call: NA; j_call: TRBJ2-1; v_call: TRBV24-1; clone_size: NA
cdr3_aa: CASSYPGQRGGYTF; cdr3_nt: TGTGCCAGCAGTTACCCCGGACAGCGCGGTGGCTACACCTTC; d_call: NA; j_call: TRBJ1-2; v_call: TRBV6-5; clone_size: once
cdr3_aa: CASGLVLGGESPGELFF; cdr3_nt: TGTGCTAGTGGTTTGGTACTAGGGGGCGAGAGTCCCGGGGAGCTGTTTTTT; d_call: TRBD1; j_call: TRBJ2-2; v_call: TRBV12-5; clone_size: NA
cdr3_aa: CASSPLPGQSSGNTIYF; cdr3_nt: TGTGCCAGCAGCCCTCTTCCGGGACAGAGCTCTGGAAACACCATATATTTT; d_call: TRBD1; j_call: TRBJ1-3; v_call: TRBV3-1/TRBV3-2; clone_size: NA
cdr3_aa: CASKRLVNTEAFF; cdr3_nt: TGTGCCAGCAAAAGGTTGGTGAACACTGAAGCTTTCTTT; d_call: NA; j_call: TRBJ1-1; v_call: TRBV27; clone_size: NA
cdr3_aa: CASSRTGGAYEQYF; cdr3_nt: TGCGCCAGCAGCAGAACAGGGGGTGCCTACGAGCAGTACTTC; d_call: TRBD1; j_call: TRBJ2-7; v_call: TRBV5-1; clone_size: NA
cdr3_aa: CASSGGRRDNSPLHF; cdr3_nt: TGTGCCAGCAGCGGCGGACGCCGGGATAATTCACCCCTCCACTTT; d_call: NA; j_call: TRBJ1-6; v_call: TRBV7-9; clone_size: NA
cdr3_aa: CASNDGYNEQFF; cdr3_nt: TGCGCCAGCAACGACGGGTACAATGAGCAGTTCTTC; d_call: NA; j_call: TRBJ2-1; v_call: TRBV5-1; clone_size: NA
cdr3_aa: CASSLRQGAAGELFF; cdr3_nt: TGCGCCAGCAGCTTGAGGCAGGGGGCTGCCGGGGAGCTGTTTTTT; d_call: TRBD1; j_call: TRBJ2-2; v_call: TRBV5-1; clone_size: few
cdr3_aa: CASSRGQSEAFF; cdr3_nt: TGTGCCAGCAGCCGGGGACAGTCCGAAGCTTTCTTT; d_call: TRBD1; j_call: TRBJ1-1; v_call: TRBV5-6; clone_size: NA
cdr3_aa: CASSRQGETQYF; cdr3_nt: TGTGCCAGCAGCCGACAGGGGGAGACCCAGTACTTC; d_call: TRBD1; j_call: TRBJ2-5; v_call: TRBV3-1/TRBV3-2; clone_size: once
cdr3_aa: CAFFGGQSNTGELFF; cdr3_nt: TGTGCCTTCTTTGGGGGGCAGTCGAACACCGGGGAGCTGTTTTTT; d_call: NA; j_call: TRBJ2-2; v_call: TRBV6-5; clone_size: NA
cdr3_aa: CASSVYSSVANTGELFF; cdr3_nt: TGTGCCAGCAGCGTTTACTCTAGCGTCGCGAACACCGGGGAGCTGTTTTTT; d_call: NA; j_call: TRBJ2-2; v_call: TRBV9; clone_size: NA
cdr3_aa: CASSPFDIVADTDTQYF; cdr3_nt: TGTGCCAGCAGTCCGTTTGACATCGTTGCCGACACAGATACGCAGTATTTT; d_call: NA; j_call: TRBJ2-3; v_call: TRBV6-6; clone_size: NA
cdr3_aa: CASSESGTFSTNTEAFF; cdr3_nt: TGCGCCAGCAGTGAGTCAGGGACATTTTCAACGAACACTGAAGCTTTCTTT; d_call: NA; j_call: TRBJ1-1; v_call: TRBV10-1; clone_size: NA
cdr3_aa: CASSLARVGTYNEQFF; cdr3_nt: TGTGCCAGCAGCTTAGCCAGGGTGGGTACCTACAATGAGCAGTTCTTC; d_call: NA; j_call: TRBJ2-1; v_call: TRBV7-8; clone_size: NA
cdr3_aa: CASSPAGGSNEQFF; cdr3_nt: TGTGCCAGCTCACCGGCAGGGGGAAGCAATGAGCAGTTCTTC; d_call: TRBD1; j_call: TRBJ2-1; v_call: TRBV18; clone_size: NA
cdr3_aa: CATRGGTETQYF; cdr3_nt: TGTGCCACCAGAGGAGGCACAGAGACCCAGTACTTC; d_call: NA; j_call: TRBJ2-5; v_call: TRBV15; clone_size: NA
cdr3_aa: CASSEGGVYQETQYF; cdr3_nt: TGTGCCAGCAGTGAGGGGGGCGTGTACCAAGAGACCCAGTACTTC; d_call: NA; j_call: TRBJ2-5; v_call: TRBV2; clone_size: once
cdr3_aa: CAWSLMTESPLHF; cdr3_nt: TGTGCCTGGAGTCTTATGACAGAATCACCCCTCCACTTT; d_call: NA; j_call: TRBJ1-6; v_call: TRBV30; clone_size: NA
cdr3_aa: CASSLGTGQPQHF; cdr3_nt: TGTGCCAGCAGCTTGGGGACGGGGCAGCCCCAGCATTTT; d_call: NA; j_call: TRBJ1-5; v_call: TRBV7-2; clone_size: NA
cdr3_aa: CASSERGTDTQYF; cdr3_nt: TGTGCCAGCAGTGAGCGAGGCACAGATACGCAGTATTTT; d_call: NA; j_call: TRBJ2-3; v_call: TRBV6-1; clone_size: NA
cdr3_aa: CASSRSGDYGYTF; cdr3_nt: TGTGCCAGCAGTCGATCGGGTGACTATGGCTACACCTTC; d_call: NA; j_call: TRBJ1-2; v_call: TRBV3-1/TRBV3-2; clone_size: once
cdr3_aa: CASGGVQSGANVLTF; cdr3_nt: TGTGCCAGCGGGGGCGTGCAGTCTGGGGCCAACGTCCTGACTTTC; d_call: NA; j_call: TRBJ2-6; v_call: TRBV7-2; clone_size: NA